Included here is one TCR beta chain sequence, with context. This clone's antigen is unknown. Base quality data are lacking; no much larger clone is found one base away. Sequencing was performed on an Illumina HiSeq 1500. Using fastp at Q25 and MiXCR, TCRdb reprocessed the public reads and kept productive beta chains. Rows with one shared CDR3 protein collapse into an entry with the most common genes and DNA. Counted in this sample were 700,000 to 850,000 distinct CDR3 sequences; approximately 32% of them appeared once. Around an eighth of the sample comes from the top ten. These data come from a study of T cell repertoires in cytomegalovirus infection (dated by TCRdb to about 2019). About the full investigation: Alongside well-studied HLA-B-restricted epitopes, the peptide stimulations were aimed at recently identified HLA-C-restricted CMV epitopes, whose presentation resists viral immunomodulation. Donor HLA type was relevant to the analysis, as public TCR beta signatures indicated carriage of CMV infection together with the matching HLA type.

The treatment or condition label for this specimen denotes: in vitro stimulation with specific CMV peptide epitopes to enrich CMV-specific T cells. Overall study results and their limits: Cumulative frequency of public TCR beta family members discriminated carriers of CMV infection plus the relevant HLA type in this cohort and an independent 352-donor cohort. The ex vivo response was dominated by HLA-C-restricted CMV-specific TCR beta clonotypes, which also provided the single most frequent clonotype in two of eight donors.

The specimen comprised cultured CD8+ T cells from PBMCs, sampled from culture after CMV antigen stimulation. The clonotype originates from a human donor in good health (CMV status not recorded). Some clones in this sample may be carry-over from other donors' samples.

Read as DNA, the sequence is TGTGCCAGCAGTTACACAATATTTCAGCGGGGTGGCTTGAAAGATACGCAGTATTTT. This is translated as CASSYTIFQRGGLKDTQYF. The rearranged segments are TRBV6-6 and TRBJ2-3; TRBD2 matches 7 bases in the middle. From cysteine to phenylalanine, the CDR3 is 19 amino acids long. The kept DNA is CDR3 alone, 57 bases in frame from the first base. Germline trimming amounts to 2 bases on V and 5 bases on J, with 19 as the count of junction bases outside the gene matches. The germline V gene (reference sequence) supplies CDR1 MNHNY and CDR2 SVGAGI.